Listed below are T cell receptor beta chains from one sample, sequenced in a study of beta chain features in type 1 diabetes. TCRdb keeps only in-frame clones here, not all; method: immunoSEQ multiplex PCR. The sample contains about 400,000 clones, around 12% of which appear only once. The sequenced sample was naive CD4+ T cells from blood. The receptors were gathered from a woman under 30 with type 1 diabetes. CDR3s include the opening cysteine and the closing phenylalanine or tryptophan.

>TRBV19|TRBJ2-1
CASSRGWGGDYNEQFF
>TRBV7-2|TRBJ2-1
CASSLDASTYNEQFF
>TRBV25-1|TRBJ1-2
CASSESGGDYGYTF
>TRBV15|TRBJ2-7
CATSRGGQGAYEQYF
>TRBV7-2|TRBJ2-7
CASKNTGTDYEQYF
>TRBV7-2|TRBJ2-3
CASSPGLAGDTQYF
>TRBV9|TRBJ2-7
CASSATGTGAYEQYF
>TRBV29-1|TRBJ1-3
CSVGSTGYPGNTIYF
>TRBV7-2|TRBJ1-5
CASSLLGAHQPQHF
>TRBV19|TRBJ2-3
CASSIELSYTQYF
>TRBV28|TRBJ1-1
CASTGGGGTEAFF
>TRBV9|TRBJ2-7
CASSVLSGTPYEQYF
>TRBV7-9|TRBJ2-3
CASSARLFLAGVRTDTQYF
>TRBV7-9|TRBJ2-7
CASSLRSDRGVSYEQYF
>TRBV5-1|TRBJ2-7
CASSLEGEQYF
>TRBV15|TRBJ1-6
CATSIDRDSPLHF
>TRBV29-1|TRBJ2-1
CSVASRLRNEQFF
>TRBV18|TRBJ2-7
CASSRMAGGPDEQYF
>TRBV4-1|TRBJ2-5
CASSRLSQETQYF
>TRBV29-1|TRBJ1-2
CSVVTRIDGYTF
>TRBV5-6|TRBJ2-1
CASSAGRTNEQFF
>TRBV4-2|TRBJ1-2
CASSQADYGYTF
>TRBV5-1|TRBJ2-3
CASSSTGDTQYF
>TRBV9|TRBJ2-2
CASDTSGRITGELFF
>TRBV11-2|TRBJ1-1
CASSSTGATEAFF
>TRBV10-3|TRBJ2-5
CAISPGTSQETQYF
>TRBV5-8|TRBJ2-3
CASSLGTSTDTQYF
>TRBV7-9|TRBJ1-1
CASSLRQAGGTEAFF
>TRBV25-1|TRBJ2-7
CASISTGSYEQYF
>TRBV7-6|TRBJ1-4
CASSLAASTNEKLFF
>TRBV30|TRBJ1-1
CAWSGDRGRGTEAFF
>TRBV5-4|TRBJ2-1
CASSDLAGGYNEQFF